This is a list of T cell receptor beta chains from one sample in a study of beta chain features in type 1 diabetes. Data came from immunoSEQ multiplex PCR; TCRdb stores just in-frame clones and leaves some out. This table has approximately 250,000 clones, roughly 11% appearing once. The sample consisted of naive CD4+ T cells from blood. The receptors were gathered from a man under 40 with type 1 diabetes. Both conserved end residues are part of each CDR3. A D gene is named only where the DNA matches it firmly. Clone size is stated in some rows and not others, as once, few, many or a class when expanded.

>.|TRBJ2-1|TRBV2|few
CASSVFSDNEQFF
TGTGCCAGCAGTGTGTTCAGCGACAATGAGCAGTTCTTC
>TRBD1|TRBJ2-5|TRBV11-1|few
CASRPGDSQETQYF
TGTGCCAGCAGGCCAGGGGACAGTCAAGAGACCCAGTACTTC
>.|TRBJ2-3|TRBV19|.
CASSIAEDTQYF
TGTGCCAGTAGTATCGCGGAAGATACGCAGTATTTT
>.|TRBJ2-3|TRBV9|.
CASSALRDTQYF
TGTGCCAGCAGCGCCTTGCGAGATACGCAGTATTTT
>TRBD1|TRBJ2-7|TRBV7-2|.
CASSRDRGYEQYF
TGTGCCAGCAGTAGGGACAGGGGCTACGAGCAGTACTTC
>.|TRBJ2-7|TRBV25-1|.
CASSEGPRGARGEQYF
TGTGCCAGCAGTGAAGGGCCTCGGGGGGCCAGGGGCGAGCAGTACTTC
>TRBD2|TRBJ2-3|TRBV7-2|few
CASSLAGGTDTQYF
TGTGCCAGCAGCTTAGCCGGGGGGACAGATACGCAGTATTTT
>.|TRBJ2-3|TRBV18|.
CASSPRTAITDTQYF
TGTGCCAGCTCACCCCGGACAGCAATCACAGATACGCAGTATTTT
>TRBD2|TRBJ2-5|TRBV7-2|.
CASSLQRGGGETQYF
TGTGCCAGCAGCTTACAGCGGGGGGGCGGGGAGACCCAGTACTTC
>TRBD1|TRBJ2-2|TRBV29-1|.
CSVSDRGLTGELFF
TGCAGCGTTTCCGACAGGGGCCTTACCGGGGAGCTGTTTTTT
>.|TRBJ2-1|TRBV19|.
CASSIWGGVGDYNEQFF
TGTGCCAGTAGTATATGGGGGGGCGTGGGGGATTACAATGAGCAGTTCTTC
>TRBD1|TRBJ1-5|TRBV19|.
CASIARGLSNQPQHF
TGTGCCAGTATCGCCAGGGGGTTGAGCAATCAGCCCCAGCATTTT
>.|TRBJ2-7|TRBV18|few
CASSPRQSYEQYF
TGTGCCAGCTCACCAAGACAGTCCTACGAGCAGTACTTC
>.|TRBJ1-4|TRBV6-6|few
CASRTATNEKLFF
TGTGCCAGCAGGACAGCAACTAATGAAAAACTGTTTTTT
>.|TRBJ1-2|TRBV30|few
CAWSRPGDRYGYTF
TGTGCCTGGAGTCGACCGGGGGACCGCTATGGCTACACCTTC
>.|TRBJ2-3|TRBV5-1|few
CASSLQTDSTDTQYF
TGCGCCAGCAGCTTGCAGACTGATAGCACAGATACGCAGTATTTT
>.|TRBJ2-1|TRBV5-1|.
CASTTDTYNEQFF
TGCGCCAGCACCACGGACACCTACAATGAGCAGTTCTTC
>.|TRBJ2-2|TRBV7-9|.
CASSRLGLGTGELFF
TGTGCCAGCAGCCGCTTGGGGCTTGGAACCGGGGAGCTGTTTTTT
>TRBD2|TRBJ2-7|TRBV2|few
CASSEGGAYEQYF
TGTGCCAGCAGTGAGGGGGGGGCCTACGAGCAGTACTTC
>TRBD2|TRBJ2-5|TRBV4-1|few
CASSQTRTSGKETQYF
TGCGCCAGCAGCCAAACCCGGACTAGCGGGAAAGAGACCCAGTACTTC
>TRBD1|TRBJ1-2|TRBV6-5|.
CASKGTGANYGYTF
TGTGCCAGCAAAGGGACAGGGGCCAACTATGGCTACACCTTC
>.|TRBJ2-7|TRBV9|.
CASSATGSGYEQYF
TGTGCCAGCAGCGCGACGGGTTCGGGATACGAGCAGTACTTC
>.|TRBJ2-3|TRBV20-1|few
CSARITDTQYF
TGCAGTGCTAGAATAACAGATACGCAGTATTTT
>.|TRBJ1-6|TRBV28|.
CASSRDRNSPLHF
TGTGCCAGCAGCCGCGACAGGAATTCACCCCTCCACTTT
>TRBD1|TRBJ1-2|TRBV10-3|few
CAIGTEASHGYTF
TGTGCCATCGGGACAGAGGCATCGCATGGCTACACCTTC
>.|TRBJ2-7|TRBV30|few
CAWGPNYEQYF
TGTGCCTGGGGGCCTAACTACGAGCAGTACTTC
>.|TRBJ1-6|TRBV7-3|.
CASSRTPDNSPLHF
TGTGCCAGCAGCCGGACACCAGATAATTCACCCCTCCACTTT
>TRBD1|TRBJ2-5|TRBV7-9|.
CASSFDRVQETQYF
TGTGCCAGCAGCTTCGACAGGGTACAAGAGACCCAGTACTTC
>TRBD1|TRBJ1-1|TRBV28|.
CASSGTGPTEAFF
TGTGCCAGCAGTGGGACAGGACCCACTGAAGCTTTCTTT
>TRBD2|TRBJ2-5|TRBV7-9|.
CASSLARASGQETQYF
TGTGCCAGCAGCTTAGCGCGCGCTAGCGGGCAAGAGACCCAGTACTTC
>.|TRBJ1-2|TRBV6-5|few
CASSYSAGHYGYTF
TGTGCCAGCAGTTACTCGGCAGGCCACTATGGCTACACCTTC
>.|TRBJ2-3|TRBV18|.
CASSPSSLRTDTQYF
TGTGCCAGCTCACCATCATCACTCCGCACAGATACGCAGTATTTT
>.|TRBJ2-7|TRBV15|few
CATSRDGGYSYEQYF
TGTGCCACCAGCAGAGACGGCGGGTACTCCTACGAGCAGTACTTC
>.|TRBJ2-7|TRBV5-1|few
CASSSIGESPYEQYF
TGCGCCAGCAGCTCAATCGGAGAGAGCCCCTACGAGCAGTACTTC
>TRBD2|TRBJ2-1|TRBV9|few
CASSATLTGGELKQFF
TGTGCCAGCAGCGCAACCCTAACGGGGGGGGAATTAAAGCAGTTCTTC
>.|TRBJ2-2|TRBV2|few
CASSLLTNTGELFF
TGTGCCAGCAGTCTCCTAACGAACACCGGGGAGCTGTTTTTT
>.|TRBJ1-1|TRBV2|.
CASSGQENTEAFF
TGTGCCAGCAGTGGGCAAGAGAACACTGAAGCTTTCTTT
>.|TRBJ1-3|TRBV7-9|few
CASSLFGSSGNTIYF
TGTGCCAGCAGCTTATTCGGGTCCTCTGGAAACACCATATATTTT
>.|TRBJ2-4|TRBV4-3|few
CASSQDLRVAKNIQYF
TGCGCCAGCAGCCAAGATCTCCGGGTAGCCAAAAACATTCAGTACTTC
>TRBD1|TRBJ2-5|TRBV5-6|.
CASSWDRGNQETQYF
TGTGCCAGCAGCTGGGACAGGGGGAATCAAGAGACCCAGTACTTC
>.|TRBJ2-1|TRBV29-1|.
CSVQWGDEQFF
TGCAGCGTACAATGGGGGGATGAGCAGTTCTTC
>TRBD1|TRBJ1-1|TRBV5-6|.
CASSLQGGNEAFF
TGTGCCAGCAGCTTGCAGGGGGGAAATGAAGCTTTCTTT
>.|TRBJ2-7|TRBV2|few
CASSAETGSYEQYF
TGTGCCAGCAGTGCTGAGACTGGTTCCTACGAGCAGTACTTC
>.|TRBJ2-5|TRBV5-6|.
CASSLFLQETQYF
TGTGCCAGCAGCTTGTTTCTCCAAGAGACCCAGTACTTC
>.|TRBJ2-5|TRBV19|few
CASSDPGETQYF
TGTGCCAGTTCTGACCCCGGGGAGACCCAGTACTTC